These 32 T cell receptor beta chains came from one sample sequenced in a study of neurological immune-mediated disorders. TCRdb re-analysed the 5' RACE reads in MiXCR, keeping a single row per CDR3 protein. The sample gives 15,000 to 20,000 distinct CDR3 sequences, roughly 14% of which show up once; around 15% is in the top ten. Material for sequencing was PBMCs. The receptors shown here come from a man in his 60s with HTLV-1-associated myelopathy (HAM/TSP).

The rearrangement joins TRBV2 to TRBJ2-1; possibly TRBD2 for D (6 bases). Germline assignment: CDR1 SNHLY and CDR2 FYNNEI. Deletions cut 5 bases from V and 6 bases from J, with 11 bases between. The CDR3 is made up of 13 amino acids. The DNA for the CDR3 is TGTGCCAGCAGTAGGGGACTCCTCAATGAGCAGTTCTTC. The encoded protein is CASSRGLLNEQFF.

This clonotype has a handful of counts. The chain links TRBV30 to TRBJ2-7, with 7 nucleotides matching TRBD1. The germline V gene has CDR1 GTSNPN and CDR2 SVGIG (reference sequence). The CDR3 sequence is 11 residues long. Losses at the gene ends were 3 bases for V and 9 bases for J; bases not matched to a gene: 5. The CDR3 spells CAWRQQGRQYF. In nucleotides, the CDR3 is TGTGCCTGGAGACAACAGGGGAGGCAGTACTTC.

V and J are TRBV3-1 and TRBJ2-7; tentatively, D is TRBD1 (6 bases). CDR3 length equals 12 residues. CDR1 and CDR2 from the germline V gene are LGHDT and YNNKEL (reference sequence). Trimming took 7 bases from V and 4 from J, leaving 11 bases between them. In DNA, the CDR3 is TGTGCCAGCATCCCGACAGGTTACGAGCAGTACTTC. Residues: CASIPTGYEQYF.

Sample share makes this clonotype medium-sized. The CDR3 region has the DNA TGTGCCAGCTCTCGTACGGGGGGTTACAATGAGCAGTTCTTC. This sequence encodes CASSRTGGYNEQFF. V gene TRBV18 combines with J gene TRBJ2-1; 7 nucleotides line up with TRBD2. The CDR3 is 14 amino acids. V trimming: 6 bases; J trimming: 4 bases; junction bases outside the gene matches: 6. The germline gives CDR1 KGHSH, CDR2 LQKENI.

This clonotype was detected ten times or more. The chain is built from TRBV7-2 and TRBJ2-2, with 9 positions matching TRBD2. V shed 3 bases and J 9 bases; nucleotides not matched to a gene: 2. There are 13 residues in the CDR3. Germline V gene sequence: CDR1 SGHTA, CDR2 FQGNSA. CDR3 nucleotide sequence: TGTGCCAGCAGCTTGAGCGGGGGGCGGGAGCTGTTTTTT. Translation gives CASSLSGGRELFF.

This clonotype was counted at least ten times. The CDR3 region has the DNA TGCGCCAGCAGCTTGGCGGCAGGGGGATCCGGGGAGCTGTTTTTT. This sequence encodes CASSLAAGGSGELFF. The chain carries TRBV5-1 and TRBJ2-2, with 7 nucleotides matching TRBD1. This CDR3 contains 15 residues. Germline CDR1 is SGHRS and CDR2 is YFSETQ. J lost 6 bases, V lost 0 bases, and 5 bases had no gene match.

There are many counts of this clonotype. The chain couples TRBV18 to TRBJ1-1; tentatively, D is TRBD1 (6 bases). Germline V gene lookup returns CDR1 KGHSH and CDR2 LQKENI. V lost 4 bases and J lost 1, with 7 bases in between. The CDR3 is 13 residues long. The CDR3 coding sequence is TGTGCCAGCTCACAACAGGGGAACACTGAAGCTTTCTTT. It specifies CASSQQGNTEAFF.

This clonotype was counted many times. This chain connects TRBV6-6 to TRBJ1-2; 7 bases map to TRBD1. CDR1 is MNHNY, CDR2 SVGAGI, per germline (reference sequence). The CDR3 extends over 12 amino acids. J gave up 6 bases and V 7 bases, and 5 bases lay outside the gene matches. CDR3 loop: CASTKTGNGYTF. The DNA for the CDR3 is TGTGCCAGCACCAAGACAGGGAATGGCTACACCTTC.

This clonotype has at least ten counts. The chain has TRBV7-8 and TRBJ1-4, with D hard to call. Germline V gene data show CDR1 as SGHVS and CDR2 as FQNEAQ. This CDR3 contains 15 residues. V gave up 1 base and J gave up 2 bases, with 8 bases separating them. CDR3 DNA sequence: TGTGCCAGCAGCTTAGTGGGCCTGACTAATGAAAAACTGTTTTTT. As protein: CASSLVGLTNEKLFF.

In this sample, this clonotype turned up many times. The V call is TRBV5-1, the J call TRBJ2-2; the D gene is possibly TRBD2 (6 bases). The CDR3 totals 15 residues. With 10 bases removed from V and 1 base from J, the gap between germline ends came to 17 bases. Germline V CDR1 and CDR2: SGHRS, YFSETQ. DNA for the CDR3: TGCGCCGTATCGCGGGGCGAAATGAACACCGGGGAGCTGTTTTTT. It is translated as CAVSRGEMNTGELFF.

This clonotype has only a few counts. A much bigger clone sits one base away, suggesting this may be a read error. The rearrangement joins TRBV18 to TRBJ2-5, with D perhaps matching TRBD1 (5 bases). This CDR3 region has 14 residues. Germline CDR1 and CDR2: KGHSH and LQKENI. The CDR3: CAISLFDSVETQYF. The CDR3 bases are TGTGCCATCTCACTGTTCGACAGCGTAGAGACCCAGTACTTC.

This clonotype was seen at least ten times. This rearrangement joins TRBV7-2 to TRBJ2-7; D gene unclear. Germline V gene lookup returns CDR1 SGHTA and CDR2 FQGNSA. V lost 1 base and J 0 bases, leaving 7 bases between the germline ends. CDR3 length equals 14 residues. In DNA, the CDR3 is TGTGCCAGCAGCTTAGACCGCCCCTCCTACGAGCAGTACTTC. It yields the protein CASSLDRPSYEQYF.

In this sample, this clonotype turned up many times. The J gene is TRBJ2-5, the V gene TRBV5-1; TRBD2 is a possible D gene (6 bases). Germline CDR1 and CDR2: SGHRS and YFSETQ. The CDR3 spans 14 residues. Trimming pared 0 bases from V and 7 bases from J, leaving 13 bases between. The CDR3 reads CASSLGLGAGTQYF. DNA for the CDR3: TGCGCCAGCAGCTTGGGACTAGGGGCTGGGACCCAGTACTTC.

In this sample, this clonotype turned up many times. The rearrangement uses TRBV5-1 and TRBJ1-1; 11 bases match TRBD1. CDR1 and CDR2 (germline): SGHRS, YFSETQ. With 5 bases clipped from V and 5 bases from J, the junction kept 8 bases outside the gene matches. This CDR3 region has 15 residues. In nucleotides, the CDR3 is TGCGCCAGCAGAGGACAGGGGGCAGCAGGGACTGAAGCTTTCTTT. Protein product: CASRGQGAAGTEAFF.

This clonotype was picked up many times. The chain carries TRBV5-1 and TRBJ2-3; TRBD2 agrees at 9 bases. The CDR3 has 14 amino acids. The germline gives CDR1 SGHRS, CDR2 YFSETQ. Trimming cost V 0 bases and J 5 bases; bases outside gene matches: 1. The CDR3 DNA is TGCGCCAGCAGCTTGGGAGCGGGGGGAGATACGCAGTATTTT. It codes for CASSLGAGGDTQYF.

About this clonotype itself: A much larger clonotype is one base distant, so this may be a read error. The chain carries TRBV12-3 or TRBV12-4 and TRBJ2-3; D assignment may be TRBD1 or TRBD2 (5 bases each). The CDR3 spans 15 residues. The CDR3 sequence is CASGNSGQSTDTKYF. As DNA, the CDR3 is TGTGCCAGCGGTAACTCGGGGCAAAGCACAGATACGAAGTATTTT.

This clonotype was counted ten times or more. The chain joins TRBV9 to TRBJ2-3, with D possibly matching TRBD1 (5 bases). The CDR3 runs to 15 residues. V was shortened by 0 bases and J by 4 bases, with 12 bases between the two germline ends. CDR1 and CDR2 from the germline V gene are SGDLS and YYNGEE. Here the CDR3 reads CASSVEPGPADTQYF. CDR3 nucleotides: TGTGCCAGCAGCGTAGAGCCAGGGCCCGCAGATACGCAGTATTTT.

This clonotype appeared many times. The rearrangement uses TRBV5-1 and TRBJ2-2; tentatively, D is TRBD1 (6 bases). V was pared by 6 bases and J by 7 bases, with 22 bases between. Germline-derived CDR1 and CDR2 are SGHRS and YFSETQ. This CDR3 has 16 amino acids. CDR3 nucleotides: TGCGCCAGCAAGGCACCCAGTGCAGGGGCCGGCGGGGAGCTGTTTTTT. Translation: CASKAPSAGAGGELFF.

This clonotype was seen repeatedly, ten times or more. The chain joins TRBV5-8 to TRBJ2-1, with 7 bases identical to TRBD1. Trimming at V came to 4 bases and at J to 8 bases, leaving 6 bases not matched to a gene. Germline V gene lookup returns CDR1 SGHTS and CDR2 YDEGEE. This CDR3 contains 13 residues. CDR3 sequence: CASSPRGRDEQFF. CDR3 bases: TGTGCCAGCAGCCCAAGGGGGCGCGATGAGCAGTTCTTC.

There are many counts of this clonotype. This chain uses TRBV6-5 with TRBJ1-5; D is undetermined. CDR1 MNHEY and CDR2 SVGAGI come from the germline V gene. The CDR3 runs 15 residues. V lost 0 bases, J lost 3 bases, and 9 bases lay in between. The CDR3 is CASSYSITANQPQHF. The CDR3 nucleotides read TGTGCCAGCAGTTACTCGATAACCGCCAATCAGCCCCAGCATTTT.

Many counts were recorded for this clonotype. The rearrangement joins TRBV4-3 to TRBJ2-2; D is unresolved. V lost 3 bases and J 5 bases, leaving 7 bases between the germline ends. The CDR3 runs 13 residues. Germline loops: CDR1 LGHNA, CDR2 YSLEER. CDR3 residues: CASSQRQTGELFF. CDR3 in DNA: TGCGCCAGCAGCCAGCGCCAGACCGGGGAGCTGTTTTTT.

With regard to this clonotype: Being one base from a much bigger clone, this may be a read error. In DNA, the CDR3 is TGTGCCAGCAGCGGGCAGGGCTTGGGGTCGCAGTTCTTC. This sequence encodes CASSGQGLGSQFF. V gene TRBV3-1 combines with J gene TRBJ2-1; maybe TRBD1 (5 bases). The CDR3 sequence is 13 residues long. Between the trimmed V and J ends, which lost 5 bases and 12 bases, there was a span of 17 bases. CDR1 is LGHDT, CDR2 YNNKEL, per germline (reference sequence).

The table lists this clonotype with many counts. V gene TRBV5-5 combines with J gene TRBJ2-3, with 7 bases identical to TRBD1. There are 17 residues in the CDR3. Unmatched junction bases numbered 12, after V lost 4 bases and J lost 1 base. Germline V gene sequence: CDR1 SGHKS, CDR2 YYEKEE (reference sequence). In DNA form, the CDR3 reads TGTGCCAGCAGCGATTACAGGGGCCGAACGGGCACAGATACGCAGTATTTT. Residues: CASSDYRGRTGTDTQYF.

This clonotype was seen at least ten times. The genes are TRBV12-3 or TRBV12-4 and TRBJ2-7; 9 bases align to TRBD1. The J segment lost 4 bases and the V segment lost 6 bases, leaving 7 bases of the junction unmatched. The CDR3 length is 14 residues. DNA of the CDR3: TGTGCCAGCAGCCCCGGGACAGGGCTTTACGAGCAGTACTTC. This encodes CASSPGTGLYEQYF.

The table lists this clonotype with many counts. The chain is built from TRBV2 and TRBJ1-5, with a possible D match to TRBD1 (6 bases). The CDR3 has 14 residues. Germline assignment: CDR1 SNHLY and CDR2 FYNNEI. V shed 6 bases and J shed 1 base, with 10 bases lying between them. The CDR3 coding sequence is TGTGCCAGCAGATATGACAGGAGCAATCAGCCCCAGCATTTT. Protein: CASRYDRSNQPQHF.

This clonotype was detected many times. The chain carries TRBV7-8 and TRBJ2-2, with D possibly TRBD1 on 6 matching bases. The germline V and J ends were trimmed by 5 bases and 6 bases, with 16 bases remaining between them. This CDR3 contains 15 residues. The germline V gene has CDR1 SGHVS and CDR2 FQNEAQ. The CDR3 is CASSPRTAYPGELFF. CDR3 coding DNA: TGTGCCAGCAGCCCGCGGACAGCTTACCCCGGGGAGCTGTTTTTT.

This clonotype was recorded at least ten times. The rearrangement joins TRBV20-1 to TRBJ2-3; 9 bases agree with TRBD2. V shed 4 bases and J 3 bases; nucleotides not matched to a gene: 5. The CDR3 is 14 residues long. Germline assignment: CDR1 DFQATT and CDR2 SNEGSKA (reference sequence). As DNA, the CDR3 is TGCAGTGCTATTGGCGGGGGGGCAACAGATACGCAGTATTTT. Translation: CSAIGGGATDTQYF.

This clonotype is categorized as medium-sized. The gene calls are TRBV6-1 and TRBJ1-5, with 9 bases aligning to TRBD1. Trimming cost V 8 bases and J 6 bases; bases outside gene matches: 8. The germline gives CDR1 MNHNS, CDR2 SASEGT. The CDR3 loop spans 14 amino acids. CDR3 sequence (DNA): TGTGCCAGCGAAAGCGGGACAGGGCGTCAGCCCCAGCATTTT. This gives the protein CASESGTGRQPQHF.

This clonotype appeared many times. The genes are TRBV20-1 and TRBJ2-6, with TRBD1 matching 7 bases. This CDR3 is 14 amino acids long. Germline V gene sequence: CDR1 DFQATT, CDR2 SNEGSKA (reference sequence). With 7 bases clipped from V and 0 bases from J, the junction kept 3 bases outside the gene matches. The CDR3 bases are TGCAGTGGGGGACAGATCTCTGGGGCCAACGTCCTGACTTTC. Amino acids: CSGGQISGANVLTF.

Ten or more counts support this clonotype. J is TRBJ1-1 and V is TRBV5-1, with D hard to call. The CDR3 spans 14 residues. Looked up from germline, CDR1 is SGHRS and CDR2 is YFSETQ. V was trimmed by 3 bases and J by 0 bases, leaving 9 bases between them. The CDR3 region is CASSSGLMNTEAFF. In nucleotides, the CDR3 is TGCGCCAGCAGCTCCGGACTCATGAACACTGAAGCTTTCTTT.

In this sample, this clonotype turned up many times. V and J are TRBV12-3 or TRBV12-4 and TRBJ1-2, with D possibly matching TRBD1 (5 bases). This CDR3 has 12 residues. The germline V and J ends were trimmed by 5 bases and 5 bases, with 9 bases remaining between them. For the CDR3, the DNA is TGTGCCAGCAGTGCCAGGGATTATGGCTACACCTTC. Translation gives CASSARDYGYTF.

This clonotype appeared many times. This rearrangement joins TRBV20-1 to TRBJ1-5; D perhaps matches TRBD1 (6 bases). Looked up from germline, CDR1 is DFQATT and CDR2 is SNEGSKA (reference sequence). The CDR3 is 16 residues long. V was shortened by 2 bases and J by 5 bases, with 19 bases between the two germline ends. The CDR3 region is CSARLLTDSRDQPQHF. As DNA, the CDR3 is TGCAGTGCTAGACTTCTAACGGACAGTAGGGATCAGCCCCAGCATTTT.